The TCR beta chain described here comes from a study of blood T cell repertoires in COVID-19. Study at large: T cells, B-cell-depleted T cells, or PBMCs provided the cDNA or gDNA that served as material.

TCRdb keeps only in-frame clones here, not all; method: immunoSEQ multiplex PCR. The table includes about 61,000 clones, roughly 86% detected once. Sample: peripheral blood. This TCR was sampled from a woman aged 45 to 65 with active or convalescent COVID-19.

Written as DNA, the CDR3 is TGTGCCAGTAGTATGACTCTAGCGGGAGGCGCAACGAAGACCCAGTACTTC. Its translation is CASSMTLAGGATKTQYF. This chain uses TRBV19 with TRBJ2-5, with 11 bases fitting TRBD2. After removal of 3 bases from V and 6 bases from J, the junction contained 12 bases not matched to a gene. CDR3 length equals 17 residues. CDR1 and CDR2 (germline): LNHDA, SQIVND (reference sequence).